This T cell receptor (beta chain) was found in a study of molecular identifiers for immune sequencing clone quantification. Overall study context: Four of five RNA aliquots from around 20,000 or 100,000 naive CD8 T cells were sequenced.

As concerns this clonotype: As yet, its antigen is unknown. One end of the junction is discordant with germline, which a read error may explain.

Sorting captured naive CD8 T cells as CD8+CD4-CCR7+CD45RA+. This CDR3 is built from 15 residues. Germline V lookup: CDR1 MNHEY, CDR2 SVGEGT. General study points: Clones above 20 RNA copies contained over 97% of effector molecules and under 1% of naive molecules.

Using its own MiXCR run on the PCR reads, TCRdb lists one record per CDR3 protein. The table has 550,000 to 750,000 distinct CDR3 sequences, about 20% seen once. The material sequenced was naive CD8+ T cells from blood, with Jurkat cell RNA spiked in. Regarding subset: FACS-sorted CD8+CD4-CCR7+CD45RA+ naive T cells. The chain links TRBV6-2 or TRBV6-3 to TRBJ2-7, with TRBD2 matching over 7 bases. The source of this sequence is a human donor in good health. Some libraries in this study had Jurkat cell RNA spiked in. The CDR3 region is CASSHGLAEIYVQYF. The CDR3 DNA reads TGTGCCAGCAGTCACGGGCTAGCGGAGATCTACGTGCAGTACTTC.